This TCR beta chain was sequenced in a study of T cells in Graves' hyperthyroidism and ophthalmopathy (dated by TCRdb to between 2017 and 2020). Study-level background: Peripheral blood was collected at initial diagnosis, before any treatment. To identify TCR V-J signatures that set the groups apart, the researchers used a discovery cohort of about a hundred patients, made up of 40 to 45 with Graves' ophthalmopathy and 55 to 65 with stable Graves' hyperthyroidism. An independent validation cohort of under 20 hyperthyroidism patients and over 15 patients who later progressed to ophthalmopathy tested prospective prediction of ophthalmopathy. For training and testing, the 80 to 100 patients in the discovery cohort were randomly divided in a 7:3 ratio. In addition, the study compared T-cell repertoires in thyroid tissue and in blood from several Graves' hyperthyroidism patients. After blood sampling, hyperthyroidism patients were treated with methimazole at a starting dose of 30 mg daily, and ophthalmopathy patients were treated with high-dose intravenous methylprednisolone. The paper describes TCR Vbeta CDR3 sequencing of 140 or so peripheral blood samples, made up of about 40 ophthalmopathy patients, 70 to 75 hyperthyroidism patients and about 17 progressor patients.

What the research found in general, with its limitations: In validation, the model predicted progression to ophthalmopathy with 60% to 71% sensitivity and approximately 72% specificity, a median of 6.5 months before onset. A model built on a 13 V-J signature distinguished ophthalmopathy from stable hyperthyroidism, reaching over 85% sensitivity and about 81% specificity in cross-validation and 80%/75% in testing. Most expanded thyroid clonotypes (frequency above 0.001) were also found in blood, which suggests that blood repertoires may mirror thyroid immune responses. No statistical method was used to set the sample size in advance, and investigators knew the group allocation.

Amplification of TCR beta CDR3 regions was carried out from RNA transcripts. The first round of RT-PCR for the TCR CDR3 was performed with the HTBI primer set and the Qiagen OneStep RT-PCR kit. A second multiplex PCR round built the libraries, followed by size selection and purification. Paired-end sequencing of the libraries was performed with 100 bp reads on an Illumina HiSeq2000. In the source study's methods: SOAPnuke was used to process the raw data, with reads discarded if the reads contained adapters or uncalled bases, had a mean Phred below 15, or lacked an exact constant-primer or identifier match. High-quality paired reads were merged with COPE v1.2.5, and unique nucleotide sequences were defined as clonotypes. Clonotypes were aligned to IMGT TRBV, TRBD and TRBJ reference segments using MiTCR v1.1. Only V-J combinations with frequency above 0.0001, covering 99.2% of repertoires, were analysed. A TCS score was defined as the ratio between F50 (clonal expansion) and ExV (chaos), using BLOSUM62-based TCRdist between CDR3 peptides within each V-J. Welch's t-statistics and random forest reduced around 520 V-J features to roughly 13, which were used in a naive Bayes classifier (R e1071). TCRdb cleaned the public reads at Q25 with fastp, built clones with MiXCR and kept in-frame beta chains. Records with the same CDR3 protein are collapsed into one entry carrying the most frequent genes and DNA. What appears here as the V and J calls and clone size reflects TCRdb's work, not the paper's. Within this sample are under 650,000 distinct CDR3 sequences, with 16% of them counted one time only. Of the sample, 3.8% is held by the ten largest clones.

Trimming at the junction amounts to 2 bases on V and 5 bases on J, and the germline ends lie 14 bases apart. The CDR1 and CDR2 encoded by the germline V gene (reference sequence) are SEHNR and FQNEAQ. The CDR3 holds 15 amino acids from the cysteine to the phenylalanine. The retained sequence is limited to the CDR3, 45 bases, with the frame set at the first base. Stable Graves' hyperthyroidism was defined as the absence of progression to ophthalmopathy over 18 months of follow-up. The hyperthyroidism patients were between 18 and 65 years old and newly diagnosed, with a disease duration of less than 2 months. Any patient with an uncontrolled infection, another autoimmune disease, pregnancy or lactation was excluded. Diagnoses were established on the basis of clinical symptoms, serum thyroxine and TRAb, thyroid ultrasound, and orbital computed tomography. Ficoll-Paque density gradient centrifugation was used to isolate PBMCs from 8 to 10 ml of fresh peripheral blood. Trizol reagent was used to extract total RNA, and RNA quality was then checked on an Agilent 2100 Bioanalyzer.

This clonotype was found many times. Its cognate antigen has yet to be identified. Qualities for individual bases were not recorded, and no much larger clone is one base off. The V and J segments used are TRBV7-9 and TRBJ2-3; the D gene remains uncertain. This receptor was identified in a woman between 25 and 40 years old with Graves' hyperthyroidism. The sample taken for sequencing was blood. CDR3 protein: CASSLTGSPGDTQYF. The sequence in DNA is TGTGCCAGCAGCTTAACGGGTTCCCCGGGAGATACGCAGTATTTT. Where the CDR3 stops, the reference TRBV7-9 and TRBJ2-3 genes take over; the full variable domain is DTGVSQNPRHKITKRGQNVTFRCDPISEHNRLYWYRQTLGQGPEFLTYFQNEAQLEKSRLLSDRFSAERPKGSFSTLEIQRTEQGDSAMYLCASSLTGSPGDTQYFGPGTRLTVL.